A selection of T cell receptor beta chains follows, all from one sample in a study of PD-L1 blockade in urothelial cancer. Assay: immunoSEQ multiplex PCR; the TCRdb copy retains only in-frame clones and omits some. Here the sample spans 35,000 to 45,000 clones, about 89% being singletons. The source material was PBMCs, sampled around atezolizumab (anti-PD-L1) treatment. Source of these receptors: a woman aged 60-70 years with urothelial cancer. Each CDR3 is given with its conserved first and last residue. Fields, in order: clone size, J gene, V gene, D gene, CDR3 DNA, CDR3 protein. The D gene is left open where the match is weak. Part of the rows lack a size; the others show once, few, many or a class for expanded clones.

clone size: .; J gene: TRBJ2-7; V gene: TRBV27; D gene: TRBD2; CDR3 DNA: TGTGCCAGCAGTCGTGGGTCAGCGGGGACCTACGAGCAGTACTTC; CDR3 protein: CASSRGSAGTYEQYF
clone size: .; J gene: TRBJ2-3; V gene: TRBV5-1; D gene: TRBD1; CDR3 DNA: TGCGCCAGCAGATTACAGGGGGTGACAGATACGCAGTATTTT; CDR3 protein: CASRLQGVTDTQYF
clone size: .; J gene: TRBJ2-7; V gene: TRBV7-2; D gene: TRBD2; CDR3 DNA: TGTGCCAGCAGCTCCGTCGGGACGGGCGGGGGCTACGAGCAGTACTTC; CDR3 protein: CASSSVGTGGGYEQYF
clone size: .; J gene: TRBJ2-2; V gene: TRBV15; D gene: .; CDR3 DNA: TGTGCCACCAGCAGAGACGGTGCAATTTACACCGGGGAGCTGTTTTTT; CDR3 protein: CATSRDGAIYTGELFF
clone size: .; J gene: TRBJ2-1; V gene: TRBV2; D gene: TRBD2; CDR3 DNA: TGTGCCACCCCCGGGAGGACCCGAACCGCCCGGGGTGAGCAGTTCTTC; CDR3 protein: CATPGRTRTARGEQFF
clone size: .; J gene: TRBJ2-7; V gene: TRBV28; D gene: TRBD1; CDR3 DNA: TGTGCCAGCAGTACCTCCGGGACAGGGGGTCTCGAGCAGTACTTC; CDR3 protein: CASSTSGTGGLEQYF
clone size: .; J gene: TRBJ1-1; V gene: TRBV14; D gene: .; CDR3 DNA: TGTGCCAGCAGGCCCAGGGGAGAAACTGAAGCTTTCTTT; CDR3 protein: CASRPRGETEAFF
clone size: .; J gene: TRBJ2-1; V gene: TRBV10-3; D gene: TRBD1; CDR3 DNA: TGTGCCATCAGTGGGGCGGGGTCCCACAGGGGGGAGCAGTTCTTC; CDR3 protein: CAISGAGSHRGEQFF
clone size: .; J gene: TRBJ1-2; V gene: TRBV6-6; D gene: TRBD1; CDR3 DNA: TGTGCCAGCAGTCTACAGGGGGGCTATGGCTACACCTTC; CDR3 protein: CASSLQGGYGYTF
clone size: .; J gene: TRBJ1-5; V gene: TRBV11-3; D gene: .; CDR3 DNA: TGTGCCAGCACCCTAGGGGGGGGGCATCAGCCCCAGCATTTT; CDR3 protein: CASTLGGGHQPQHF
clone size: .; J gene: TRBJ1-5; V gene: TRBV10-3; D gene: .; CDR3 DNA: TGTGCCATCAAGCAGGGAAAGGAGCCCCAGCATTTT; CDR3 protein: CAIKQGKEPQHF
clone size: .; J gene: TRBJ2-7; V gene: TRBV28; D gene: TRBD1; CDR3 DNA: TGTGCCAGCAGTTCCTTAGGGACAGGGGTCTACGAGCAGTACTTC; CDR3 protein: CASSSLGTGVYEQYF
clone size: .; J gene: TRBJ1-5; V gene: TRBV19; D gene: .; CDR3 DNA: TGTGCCAGTAGTTTGAGGGAGAGTCAGCCCCAGCATTTT; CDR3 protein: CASSLRESQPQHF
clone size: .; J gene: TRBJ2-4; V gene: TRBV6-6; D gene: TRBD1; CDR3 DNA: TGTGCCAGCACGGGACAGCTGAAAAACATTCAGTACTTC; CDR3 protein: CASTGQLKNIQYF
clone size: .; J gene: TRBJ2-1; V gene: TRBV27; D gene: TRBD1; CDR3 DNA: TGTGCCAGCAGTCCGGACAGGGCCTACAATGAGCAGTTCTTC; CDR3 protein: CASSPDRAYNEQFF
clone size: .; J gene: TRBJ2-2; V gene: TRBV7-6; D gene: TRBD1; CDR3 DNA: TGTGCCAGCAGCTTTCGTGGACAGGGGGCGATCGGGGAGCTGTTTTTT; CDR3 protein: CASSFRGQGAIGELFF
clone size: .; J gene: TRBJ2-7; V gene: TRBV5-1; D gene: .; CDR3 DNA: TGCGCCAGCAGCTTGGATCGGGCCTACGAGCAGTACTTC; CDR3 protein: CASSLDRAYEQYF
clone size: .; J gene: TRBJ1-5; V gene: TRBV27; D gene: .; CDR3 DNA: TGTGCCAGCAGTTTCTCCGCGGTGAGCAATCAGCCCCAGCATTTT; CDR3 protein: CASSFSAVSNQPQHF
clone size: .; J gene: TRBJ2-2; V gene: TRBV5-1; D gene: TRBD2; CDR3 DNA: TGCGCCAGCAGCGGAAGTAGCGGGAGTTCTACCGGGGAGCTGTTTTTT; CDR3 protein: CASSGSSGSSTGELFF
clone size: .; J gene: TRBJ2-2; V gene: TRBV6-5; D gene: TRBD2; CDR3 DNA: TGTGCCAGTTCGACCGGGGGGGTGGGCACCGGGGAGCTGTTTTTT; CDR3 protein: CASSTGGVGTGELFF
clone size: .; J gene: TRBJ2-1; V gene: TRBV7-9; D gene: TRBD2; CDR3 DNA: TGTGCCAGCAGCTTAGATTGGGCGGGAGTTAATGAGCAGTTCTTC; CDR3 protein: CASSLDWAGVNEQFF
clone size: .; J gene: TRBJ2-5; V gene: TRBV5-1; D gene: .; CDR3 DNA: TGCGCCAGCAGCTTGAGTTACAGACAAGAGACCCAGTACTTC; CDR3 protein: CASSLSYRQETQYF
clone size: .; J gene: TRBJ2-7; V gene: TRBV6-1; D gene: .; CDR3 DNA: TGTGCCAGCAGTCCATTTGAGGGAGTGTCCTACGAGCAGTACTTC; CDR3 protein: CASSPFEGVSYEQYF
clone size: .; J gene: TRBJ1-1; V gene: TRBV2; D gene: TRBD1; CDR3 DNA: TGTGCCAGCAGTGCACAGGGGGCGGTCACTGAAGCTTTCTTT; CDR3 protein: CASSAQGAVTEAFF
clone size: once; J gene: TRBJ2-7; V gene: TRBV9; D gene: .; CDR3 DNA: TGTGCCAGCAGCTCAAGCAATACCTACGAGCAGTACTTC; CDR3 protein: CASSSSNTYEQYF
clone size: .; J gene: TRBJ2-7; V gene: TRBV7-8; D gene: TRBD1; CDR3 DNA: TGTGCCAGCAGCCGTCCGGGACAGGGAAGGGACGAGCAGTACTTC; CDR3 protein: CASSRPGQGRDEQYF
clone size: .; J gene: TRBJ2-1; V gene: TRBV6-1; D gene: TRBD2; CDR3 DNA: TGTGCCAGCAGATGGTTGCGGGAGGCCGATGAGCAGTTCTTC; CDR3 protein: CASRWLREADEQFF
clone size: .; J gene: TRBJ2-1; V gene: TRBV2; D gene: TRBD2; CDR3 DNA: TGTGCCAGCAGTGCAGGCGGGAGGGCTTACAATGAGCAGTTCTTC; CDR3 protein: CASSAGGRAYNEQFF
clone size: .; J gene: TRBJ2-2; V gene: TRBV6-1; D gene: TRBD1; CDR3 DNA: TGTGCCAGCAGTGCGGGACAGACCAACACCGGGGAGCTGTTTTTT; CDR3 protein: CASSAGQTNTGELFF